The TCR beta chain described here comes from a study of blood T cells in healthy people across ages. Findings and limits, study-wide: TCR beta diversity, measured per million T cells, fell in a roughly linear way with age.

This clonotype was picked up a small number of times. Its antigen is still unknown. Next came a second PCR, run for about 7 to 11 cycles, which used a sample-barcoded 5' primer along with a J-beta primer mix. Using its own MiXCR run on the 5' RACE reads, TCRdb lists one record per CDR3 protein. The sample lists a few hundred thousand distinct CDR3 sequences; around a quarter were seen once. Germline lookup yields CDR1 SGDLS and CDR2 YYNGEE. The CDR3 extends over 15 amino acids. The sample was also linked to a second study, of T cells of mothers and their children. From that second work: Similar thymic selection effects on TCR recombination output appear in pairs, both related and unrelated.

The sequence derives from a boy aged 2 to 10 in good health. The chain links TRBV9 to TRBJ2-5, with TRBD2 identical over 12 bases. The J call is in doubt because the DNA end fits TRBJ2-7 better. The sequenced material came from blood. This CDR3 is CASSPRTSGDYEQYF. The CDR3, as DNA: TGTGCCAGCAGCCCTAGGACTAGCGGGGACTACGAGCAGTACTTC.